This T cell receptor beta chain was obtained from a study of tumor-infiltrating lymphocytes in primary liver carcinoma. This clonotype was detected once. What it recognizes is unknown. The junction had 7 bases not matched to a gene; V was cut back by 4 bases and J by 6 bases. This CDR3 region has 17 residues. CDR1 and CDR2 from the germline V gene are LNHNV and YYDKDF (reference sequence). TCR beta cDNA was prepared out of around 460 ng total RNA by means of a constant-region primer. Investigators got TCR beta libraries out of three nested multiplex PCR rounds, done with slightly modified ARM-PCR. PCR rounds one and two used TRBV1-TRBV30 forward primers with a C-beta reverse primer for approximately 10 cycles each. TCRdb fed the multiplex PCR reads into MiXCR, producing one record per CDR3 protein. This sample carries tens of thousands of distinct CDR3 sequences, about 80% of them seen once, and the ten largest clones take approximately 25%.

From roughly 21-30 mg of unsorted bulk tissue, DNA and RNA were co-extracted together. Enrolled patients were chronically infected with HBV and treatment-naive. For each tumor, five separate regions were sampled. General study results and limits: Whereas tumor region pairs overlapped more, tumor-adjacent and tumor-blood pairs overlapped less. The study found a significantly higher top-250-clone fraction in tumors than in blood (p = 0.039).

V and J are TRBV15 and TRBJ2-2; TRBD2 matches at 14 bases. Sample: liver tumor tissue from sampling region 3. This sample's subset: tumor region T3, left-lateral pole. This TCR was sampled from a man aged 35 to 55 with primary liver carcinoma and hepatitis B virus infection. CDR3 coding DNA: TGTGCCACCAGCATCTATGGGACTAGCGGGAGTTCCGGGGAGCTGTTTTTT. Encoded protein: CATSIYGTSGSSGELFF.